These T cell receptor beta chains were read from a single sample in a study of T cell responses to AZD1222 COVID-19 vaccine. TCRdb's copy holds only in-frame clones and misses some; the assay was immunoSEQ multiplex PCR. The repertoire has 90,000 to 120,000 clones, 92% of them found once; the top ten carry under 10%. Sequenced here: peripheral blood, sampled 28 days after the second AZD1222 dose. Receptors were obtained from an adult who received the AZD1222 COVID-19 vaccine. The CDR3 runs from the conserved cysteine through the conserved F or W. Each record gives: clone size, CDR3 length, D gene, V gene, J gene, CDR3 DNA, CDR3 protein. The D gene is left open where the match is weak. Some rows mark clone size as missing; the rest say once, few, many or name a class of expanded clone.

>-|12|TRBD2|TRBV30|TRBJ2-5
TGTGCCTGGGGGGAGGGGATAGAGACCCAGTACTTC
CAWGEGIETQYF
>-|16|-|TRBV30|TRBJ1-2
TGTGCCTGGAGCGAGAGTGCTTGGGAACGAGGCTATGGCTACACCTTC
CAWSESAWERGYGYTF
>-|14|-|TRBV6-4|TRBJ2-2
TGTGCCAGCAGTGAGGACAGTCACACCGGGGAGCTGTTTTTT
CASSEDSHTGELFF
>-|20|-|TRBV4-1|TRBJ2-6
TGCGCCAGCAGCCAAGAAGCCCCCATGGTGGGGAAATCTGGGGCCAACGTCCTGACTTTC
CASSQEAPMVGKSGANVLTF
>-|12|-|TRBV12-3/TRBV12-4|TRBJ2-5
TGTGCCAGCAGTTTAATGAGAGAGACCCAGTACTTC
CASSLMRETQYF
>-|14|-|TRBV11-2|TRBJ2-2
TGTGCCAGCAGCTTAGGCGGCGCCGTAGGGGAGCTGTTTTTT
CASSLGGAVGELFF
>-|12|-|TRBV30|TRBJ1-1
TGTGCCTGGAGCTTGGGGCCCCAGGAAGCTTTCTTT
CAWSLGPQEAFF
>once|14|-|TRBV4-2|TRBJ1-5
TGTGCCAGCAGCCAATTTGGAAAGGGGCAGCCCCAGCATTTT
CASSQFGKGQPQHF
>-|14|-|TRBV9|TRBJ2-7
TGTGCCAGCAGCGCGCTACCCGGGCCCTACGAGCAGTACTTC
CASSALPGPYEQYF
>few|15|-|TRBV28|TRBJ1-4
TGTGCCAGCAGTTTAGGGGAATTTCAGGCGCAGAAACTGTTTTTT
CASSLGEFQAQKLFF
>-|14|-|TRBV7-6|TRBJ2-3
TGTGCCAGCAGATTAGCTTTCATTTCGGATACGCAGTATTTT
CASRLAFISDTQYF
>-|16|-|TRBV6-1|TRBJ1-5
TGTGCCAGCAGTGGCCCTCGGGGCCTAAGCAATCAGCCCCAGCATTTT
CASSGPRGLSNQPQHF
>-|16|TRBD1|TRBV12-5|TRBJ1-1
TGTGCTAGTGGTTTTCAACCGGGACAGAGGGACACTGAAGCTTTCTTT
CASGFQPGQRDTEAFF
>once|15|TRBD1|TRBV5-1|TRBJ1-4
TGCGCCAGCAGAGAGATCCAGGGGGCTAATGAAAAACTGTTTTTT
CASREIQGANEKLFF
>once|15|-|TRBV5-6|TRBJ1-3
TGTGCCAGCAGCTTGATGGGCTTCGCTGGAAACACCATATATTTT
CASSLMGFAGNTIYF
>-|15|-|TRBV6-5|TRBJ1-4
TGTGCCAGCGTTGTGGGACCTGCCTCGCCTGAAAAACTGTTTTTT
CASVVGPASPEKLFF
>-|13|-|TRBV29-1|TRBJ2-3
TGCAGCGTTCACACCTCTTCCCCAGATACGCAGTATTTT
CSVHTSSPDTQYF
>-|13|-|TRBV5-5|TRBJ2-7
TGTGCCAGCAGCTTGGCCAGGGGCCACGAGCAGTACTTC
CASSLARGHEQYF
>-|18|-|TRBV7-9|TRBJ2-1
TGTGCCAGCAGCTATAGCCTAGGGGCAGCTAGCTCCTACAATGAGCAGTTCTTC
CASSYSLGAASSYNEQFF
>few|17|TRBD1|TRBV14|TRBJ1-4
TGTGCCAGCAGCCACCTGGGTTGGGACAGGAGTAATGAAAAACTGTTTTTT
CASSHLGWDRSNEKLFF
>-|17|-|TRBV29-1|TRBJ1-4
TGCAGCGTTGAAGATAGAGGGGCTACTTTGGCTAATGAAAAACTGTTTTTT
CSVEDRGATLANEKLFF
>once|11|-|TRBV30|TRBJ2-7
TGTGCCTGGAGTGGGGTGTACGAGCAGTACTTC
CAWSGVYEQYF
>-|17|-|TRBV4-1|TRBJ1-1
TGCGCCAGCAGCCAAGAACCCGCAGGACGTTTGAACACTGAAGCTTTCTTT
CASSQEPAGRLNTEAFF
>-|13|-|TRBV30|TRBJ1-5
TGTGCCTGGAGTACTAGGGGGTATCAGCCCCAGCATTTT
CAWSTRGYQPQHF
>-|15|TRBD1|TRBV6-5|TRBJ1-5
TGTGCCAGCAGAACGACAGGGGAGGGCAATCAGCCCCAGCATTTT
CASRTTGEGNQPQHF
>few|11|-|TRBV12-3/TRBV12-4|TRBJ2-7
TGTGCCAGCAGTATCTCCTACGAGCAGTACTTC
CASSISYEQYF
>-|16|-|TRBV19|TRBJ1-3
TGTGCCAGCTTATCGACCCTCCGCTACTCTGGAAACACCATATATTTT
CASLSTLRYSGNTIYF
>-|15|-|TRBV7-8|TRBJ2-7
TGTGCCAGCAGCTTAGGTGGGACTCCCAAGGGAGAGCAGTACTTC
CASSLGGTPKGEQYF
>-|15|TRBD2|TRBV6-5|TRBJ2-7
TGTGCCAGCACAAGAATAGCGGGAGATTGGTACGAGCAGTACTTC
CASTRIAGDWYEQYF
>-|15|TRBD2|TRBV19|TRBJ2-3
TGTGCCAGTAGTATAGATGCGGGAGGCCCAGATACGCAGTATTTT
CASSIDAGGPDTQYF
>-|18|-|TRBV24-1|TRBJ1-2
TGTGCCACCAGTGATTTCCCAGAATCTGGACCGTGTAACTATGGCTACACCTTC
CATSDFPESGPCNYGYTF
>few|14|-|TRBV5-4|TRBJ1-1
TGTGCCAGCAGCTTGGGGGGGATGAACACTGAAGCTTTCTTT
CASSLGGMNTEAFF
>-|15|TRBD1|TRBV15|TRBJ1-5
TGTGCCACCAGCAGGGGGACAGGGGTAGCTCAGCCCCAGCATTTT
CATSRGTGVAQPQHF
>-|12|TRBD2|TRBV7-9|TRBJ2-7
TGTGCCAGCTCCCGCGGTAGCGGGAGTGTGTACTTC
CASSRGSGSVYF
>-|16|TRBD2|TRBV11-2|TRBJ2-3
TGTGCCAGCAGCTTAGCGTTGACTAGCGGGCGGGATACGCAGTATTTT
CASSLALTSGRDTQYF
>-|17|-|TRBV28|TRBJ1-6
TGTGCCAGCAGTTTAGGGGTTTTGGGCTCCTATAATTCACCCCTCCACTTT
CASSLGVLGSYNSPLHF
>-|15|TRBD2|TRBV6-5|TRBJ2-3
TGTGCCAGCAGCCCACTAGCGGGGTCAGGGGATACGCAGTATTTT
CASSPLAGSGDTQYF
>-|16|-|TRBV6-5|TRBJ2-5
TGTGCCAGCAGTTACAATTCAGGAGGAATTGTTGAGACCCAGTACTTC
CASSYNSGGIVETQYF